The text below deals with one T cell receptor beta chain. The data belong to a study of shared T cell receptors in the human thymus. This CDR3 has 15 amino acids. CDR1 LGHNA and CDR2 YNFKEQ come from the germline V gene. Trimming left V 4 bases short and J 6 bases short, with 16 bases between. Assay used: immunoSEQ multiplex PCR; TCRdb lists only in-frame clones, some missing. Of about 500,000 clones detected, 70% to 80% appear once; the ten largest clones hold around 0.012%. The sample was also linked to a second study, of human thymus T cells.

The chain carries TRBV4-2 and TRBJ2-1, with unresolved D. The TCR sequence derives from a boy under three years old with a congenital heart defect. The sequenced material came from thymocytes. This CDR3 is CASSRNSPVGNEQFF. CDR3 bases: TGTGCCAGCAGCCGAAACTCCCCTGTCGGCAATGAGCAGTTCTTC.